What follows are 14 T cell receptor beta chains derived from one specimen sequenced in a study of molecular identifiers for immune sequencing clone quantification. TCRdb called the PCR reads again in MiXCR, with one record for every CDR3 protein. The table lists under 650,000 distinct CDR3 sequences, just under 20% of them singletons, with 0.85% in the top ten. Sample: naive CD8+ T cells from blood, with Jurkat cell RNA spiked in. Subset defined: FACS-sorted CD8+CD4-CCR7+CD45RA+ naive T cells. The receptor set was obtained from a human donor in good health. Some libraries in this study had Jurkat cell RNA spiked in.

This clonotype was counted ten times or more. V and J are TRBV5-5 and TRBJ2-3; TRBD2 matches at 9 bases. The junction had 10 bases not matched to a gene; V was cut back by 5 bases and J by 6 bases. Per germline, CDR1 SGHKS and CDR2 YYEKEE (reference sequence). This CDR3 is built from 15 residues. The CDR3: CASSSTGLASDTQYF. The CDR3 DNA reads TGTGCCAGCAGTTCCACGGGACTAGCATCCGATACGCAGTATTTT.

This chain connects TRBV4-1 to TRBJ2-7, with D possibly being TRBD1 (5 bases). Germline CDR1 reads MGHRA; CDR2 reads YSYEKL. Trimming cost V 0 bases and J 0 bases, with 15 bases left between them. This CDR3 contains 17 residues. CDR3 amino acids: CASSQDPLGLSSYEQYF. CDR3 DNA sequence: TGCGCCAGCAGCCAAGATCCATTGGGGCTGAGCTCCTACGAGCAGTACTTC.

The sample holds many counts of this clonotype. The J gene is TRBJ2-1, the V gene TRBV6-2 or TRBV6-3; D uncertain. The CDR3 has 12 amino acids. The germline V gene encodes CDR1 MNHEY and CDR2 SVGEGT. Trimming removed 2 bases at V and 7 bases at J, with 6 bases between. CDR3 amino acids: CASSYAWNEQFF. In DNA, the CDR3 is TGTGCCAGCAGTTACGCCTGGAATGAGCAGTTCTTC.

As to this clonotype: The conserved closing phenylalanine or tryptophan is absent in this CDR3, likely reflecting a read error. J is TRBJ2-1 and V is TRBV30, with D unresolved. The CDR3 is made up of 14 amino acids. Germline-derived CDR1 and CDR2 are GTSNPN and SVGIG (reference sequence). V was shortened by 4 bases and J by 8 bases, with 18 bases between the two germline ends. The CDR3 nucleotides are TGTGCCTGGAAGGGCCCATGGTACGTCGATGAGCAGTTCTCC. This sequence encodes CAWKGPWYVDEQFS.

This clonotype was detected once. The CDR3 ends on some other residue instead of the conserved phenylalanine or tryptophan, so this is likely a read error. The chain couples TRBV6-4 to TRBJ2-3; TRBD2 is a possible D gene (5 bases). The CDR3 consists of 15 residues. Germline V gives CDR1 MRHNA, CDR2 SNTAGT. V was shortened by 4 bases and J by 0 bases, with 11 bases between the two germline ends. The CDR3 sequence is CASSGTVSSTDTQYS. In nucleotides, the CDR3 is TGTGCCAGCAGTGGGACTGTCTCTAGCACAGATACGCAGTATTCT.

This clonotype came up many times. The chain combines TRBV11-2 with TRBJ2-3, with D possibly matching TRBD1 (6 bases). The CDR3 runs 15 residues. V lost 5 bases to trimming and J lost 0 bases, with 12 bases between them. CDR1 is SGHAT, CDR2 FQNNGV, per germline. The chain's CDR3 is CASSRTEASTDTQYF. In nucleotides, the CDR3 is TGTGCCAGCAGCAGGACAGAAGCTAGCACAGATACGCAGTATTTT. Complete variable domain (other parts from reference TRBV11-2 and TRBJ2-3): EAGVAQSPRYKIIEKRQSVAFWCNPISGHATLYWYQQILGQGPKLLIQFQNNGVVDDSQLPKDRFSAERLKGVDSTLKIQPAKLEDSAVYLCASSRTEASTDTQYFGPGTRLTVL.

This clonotype was seen at least ten times. The V call is TRBV12-3 or TRBV12-4, the J call TRBJ2-4; no firm D call. V lost 3 bases and J 0 bases, leaving 6 bases between the germline ends. The CDR3 covers 14 residues. In DNA form, the CDR3 reads TGTGCCAGCAGTTTTGAGGAAGCCAAAAACATTCAGTACTTC. Its protein is CASSFEEAKNIQYF.

Concerning this clonotype: A much larger clone lies a single base off, so this may be a read error. The chain has TRBV7-9 and TRBJ2-1; maybe TRBD1 (6 bases). The CDR3 length is 15 residues. Germline V gene data show CDR1 as SEHNR and CDR2 as FQNEAQ (reference sequence). In DNA form, the CDR3 reads TGTGCCGGCAGCTTAGCACAGGGATCCTACAATGAGCAGTTCTTC. Translated: CAGSLAQGSYNEQFF. Variable domain in full (rest from reference TRBV7-9 and TRBJ2-1): DTGVSQNPRHKITKRGQNVTFRCDPISEHNRLYWYRQTLGQGPEFLTYFQNEAQLEKSRLLSDRFSAERPKGSFSTLEIQRTEQGDSAMYLCAGSLAQGSYNEQFFGPGTRLTVL.

This clonotype was observed at least ten times. This rearrangement joins TRBV6-5 to TRBJ1-1, with a tentative D call TRBD1 (5 bases). Germline V gene data show CDR1 as MNHEY and CDR2 as SVGAGI. With 2 bases removed from V and 7 bases from J, the gap between germline ends came to 11 bases. The CDR3 spans 13 residues. Here the CDR3 DNA reads TGTGCCAGCAGTTACCCCCGGGGGGGTGAAGCTTTCTTT. Amino acids: CASSYPRGGEAFF.

The table lists this clonotype with many counts. This rearrangement joins TRBV20-1 to TRBJ2-7, with 7 bases that match TRBD1. J gave up 2 bases and V 3 bases, and 10 bases lay outside the gene matches. The V gene's germline CDR1 is DFQATT and CDR2 SNEGSKA (reference sequence). This CDR3 region has 15 residues. The CDR3 loop reads CSARRSGTATYEQYF. CDR3 sequence (DNA): TGCAGTGCTAGGAGATCCGGGACAGCTACCTACGAGCAGTACTTC.

This clonotype was seen ten or more times. V usage is TRBV4-2 and J usage is TRBJ2-7, with D maybe TRBD2 (5 bases). Germline assignment: CDR1 LGHNA and CDR2 YNFKEQ. The CDR3 extends over 18 amino acids. V lost 2 bases, J lost 3 bases, and 23 bases lay in between. CDR3 sequence (DNA): TGTGCCAGCAGCCAAACCCCTCCGAGCCCGGCTAGCAGCTACGAGCAGTACTTC. This sequence encodes CASSQTPPSPASSYEQYF.

This clonotype showed up many times. The gene calls are TRBV7-9 and TRBJ2-3; D perhaps matches TRBD1 (6 bases). The V and J ends lost 3 bases and 1 base respectively, with 11 bases between them. The CDR3 has 15 residues. Looked up from germline, CDR1 is SEHNR and CDR2 is FQNEAQ (reference sequence). The CDR3 DNA follows: TGTGCCAGCAGCTTTTCCAGGGGAGGCACAGATACGCAGTATTTT. It specifies CASSFSRGGTDTQYF.

In the case of this clonotype: A read error may explain this, as a much larger clone is one base away. This rearrangement joins TRBV15 to TRBJ2-4, with D perhaps TRBD1 (5 bases). Germline V lookup: CDR1 LNHNV, CDR2 YYDKDF (reference sequence). The CDR3 contains 12 residues. CDR3: CVTSPRDDIQYF. CDR3 DNA: TGTGTCACCAGCCCCAGGGATGACATTCAGTACTTC.

This clonotype was seen only a few times. The chain is built from TRBV4-1 and TRBJ2-1; perhaps TRBD1 as D (6 bases). Germline CDR1 MGHRA, CDR2 YSYEKL. Trimming shortened V by 4 bases and J by 8 bases, and 24 bases separated the two germline ends. The CDR3 runs to 17 residues. The CDR3 DNA reads as TGCGCCAGCAGCCCACTAGTTAACAGGGTGAGTGTAGATGAGCAGTTCTTC. As protein: CASSPLVNRVSVDEQFF.